The 32 T cell receptor beta chains given below trace back to one sample, sequenced in a study of post-analysis software for immune sequencing data. Regarding the study as a whole: Higher frequency in patients than in controls was seen for roughly five TRBV segments, with TRBV5-6, TRBV5-1 and TRBV20-1 among them.

Antigen specificity for these receptors is unknown. Included in the TCR beta cDNA libraries were unique molecular identifiers. TCRdb re-called the PCR reads through MiXCR, storing one row per CDR3 protein. Among hundreds of thousands of distinct CDR3 sequences listed, roughly 27% were seen once. The sequencing input was blood. These TCRs come from a girl aged 5-17 years with multiple sclerosis.

DNA of the CDR3: TGCAGTGCTAGAGATGCTCCGGTCCCGGAGAGGGCTTATGGCTACACCTTC. It is translated as CSARDAPVPERAYGYTF. J is TRBJ1-2 and V is TRBV20-1; D unclear. V lost 0 bases and J lost 5, with 22 bases in between. The V gene's germline CDR1 is DFQATT and CDR2 SNEGSKA (reference sequence). The CDR3 is made up of 17 amino acids.

This clonotype was detected ten times or more. This chain uses TRBV6-2 or TRBV6-3 with TRBJ2-3, with D unresolved. Trimming stripped 10 bases from V and 6 bases from J, with 14 bases between. This CDR3 contains 12 residues. Germline CDR1 is MNHEY and CDR2 is SVGEGT. Here the CDR3 DNA reads TGTGCCACCATGAAATCCGCGGATACGCAGTATTTT. Protein: CATMKSADTQYF.

V is TRBV10-3 and J is TRBJ2-5; 7 positions match TRBD2. Germline-derived CDR1 and CDR2 are ENHRY and SYGVKD. V lost 0 bases to trimming and J lost 4 bases; unmatched junction nucleotides: 11. This CDR3 has 17 residues. CDR3 protein: CAISESGPAGLGETQYF. CDR3 nucleotides: TGTGCCATCAGTGAGTCTGGGCCAGCGGGATTAGGAGAGACCCAGTACTTC.

The rearrangement links TRBV7-2 to TRBJ1-5; D gene unclear. The CDR3 has 13 residues. In germline, CDR1 is SGHTA, CDR2 FQGNSA. V was shortened by 3 bases and J by 6 bases, with 9 bases between the two germline ends. The CDR3 coding sequence is TGTGCCAGCAGCTTCGGTCGGGGTCAGCCCCAGCATTTT. Translating it yields CASSFGRGQPQHF.

This clonotype was seen a few times. CDR3 in amino acids: CASSPPGTTYNEQFF. The CDR3 nucleotides read TGCGCCAGCAGCCCTCCCGGGACTACATACAATGAGCAGTTCTTC. V is TRBV4-3 and J is TRBJ2-1; 7 nucleotides line up with TRBD2. Germline values: CDR1 LGHNA, CDR2 YSLEER. This CDR3 region has 15 residues. The V segment lost 4 bases and the J segment 4 bases; nucleotides outside the gene matches: 7.

This CDR3 is CASSLEGTDSYNEQFF. The DNA for the CDR3 is TGTGCCAGCAGCTTAGAAGGGACAGACTCCTACAATGAGCAGTTCTTC. V usage is TRBV7-2 and J usage is TRBJ2-1; 7 nucleotides align to TRBD1. Germline CDR1 SGHTA, CDR2 FQGNSA. CDR3 length: 16 amino acids. V lost 1 base and J lost 0; bases outside the gene matches: 3.

J is TRBJ2-1 and V is TRBV20-1; 7 bases are a match to TRBD1. The V gene's germline CDR1 is DFQATT and CDR2 SNEGSKA (reference sequence). J gave up 0 bases and V 0 bases, and 5 bases lay outside the gene matches. This CDR3 is 16 amino acids long. DNA of the CDR3: TGCAGTGCTAGAGACAACAGGGGAGCCTCCTACAATGAGCAGTTCTTC. It translates to CSARDNRGASYNEQFF.

V and J are TRBV11-2 and TRBJ2-7, with 12 bases identical to TRBD2. J lost 9 bases, V lost 4 bases, and 13 bases had no gene match. The CDR3 is 16 amino acids. Germline V CDR1 and CDR2: SGHAT, FQNNGV. The CDR3 DNA is TGTGCCAGCAGCTCCCGGACTAGCGGGACGGTCCGAGTGCAGTACTTC. Translating it yields CASSSRTSGTVRVQYF.

This clonotype has more than one count but fewer than ten. The rearrangement links TRBV29-1 to TRBJ2-1; weak D call: TRBD1 (6 bases). V was cut by 7 bases and J by 4 bases, with 14 bases left in between. Germline assignment: CDR1 SQVTM and CDR2 ANQGSEA. This CDR3 has 13 amino acids. In DNA, the CDR3 is TGCAGCGGCGAGTGGCAGGGGTACAATGAGCAGTTCTTC. Translated: CSGEWQGYNEQFF.

This clonotype was recorded a few times. The V call is TRBV18, the J call TRBJ2-1; 9 positions match TRBD1. Germline CDR1 KGHSH, CDR2 LQKENI. J gave up 5 bases and V 3 bases, and 8 bases lay outside the gene matches. The CDR3 contains 16 residues. The DNA for the CDR3 is TGTGCCAGCTCACCCCGGACAGGGGCAACTAACAATGAGCAGTTCTTC. As protein: CASSPRTGATNNEQFF.

This chain joins TRBV12-3 or TRBV12-4 and TRBJ1-1, with no clear D. The CDR3 has 13 residues. The V end was cut by 6 bases, the J end by 6 bases, with 14 bases between. This CDR3 is CASSLSRTAEAFF. Written as DNA, the CDR3 is TGTGCCAGCAGCTTGTCCCGGACGGCTGAAGCTTTCTTT.

Concerning this clonotype: A clone one base away is much larger, so this may be a read error. The CDR3 spells CASNQARGTAHEQYF. CDR3 DNA sequence: TGCGCCAGCAACCAAGCTCGCGGGACAGCCCACGAGCAGTACTTC. V is TRBV4-3 and J is TRBJ2-7, with D possibly being TRBD1 (7 bases). Per germline, CDR1 LGHNA and CDR2 YSLEER. This CDR3 has 15 residues.

The J gene is TRBJ1-4, the V gene TRBV28; 8 positions agree with TRBD1. Per germline, CDR1 MDHEN and CDR2 SYDVKM. The trim removed 3 bases at V and 8 bases at J, leaving 11 bases unmatched. The CDR3 has 16 amino acids. The CDR3 nucleotides are TGTGCCAGCAGTTTTAGCCAACAGGGGGATAGGGAAAAACTGTTTTTT. The encoded protein is CASSFSQQGDREKLFF.

This clonotype was counted a few times. The V and J genes are TRBV28 and TRBJ2-1; D is perhaps TRBD1 or TRBD2 (6 bases each). Between the trimmed V and J ends, which lost 6 bases and 9 bases, there was a span of 12 bases. Germline V gene lookup returns CDR1 MDHEN and CDR2 SYDVKM. The CDR3 is 12 amino acids. The CDR3, as DNA: TGTGCCAGCAGATGGGGGGCCGCTGAGCAGTTCTTC. Its translation: CASRWGAAEQFF.

This rearrangement joins TRBV5-1 to TRBJ1-4; no clear D gene. Germline V gene data show CDR1 as SGHRS and CDR2 as YFSETQ. The CDR3 spans 13 residues. With 2 bases removed from V and 5 bases from J, the gap between germline ends came to 7 bases. CDR3 in DNA: TGCGCCAGCAGCTTCCAGAAAAATGAAAAACTGTTTTTT. This sequence encodes CASSFQKNEKLFF.

This clonotype has just a few counts. The chain couples TRBV7-2 to TRBJ2-3; 14 bases are shared with TRBD2. This CDR3 contains 19 residues. J gave up 0 bases and V 4 bases, and 9 bases lay outside the gene matches. Germline V gene lookup returns CDR1 SGHTA and CDR2 FQGNSA. The CDR3 sequence: CASSSPWTSGRPSTDTQYF. The CDR3 DNA reads TGTGCCAGCAGCTCACCCTGGACTAGCGGGAGGCCAAGCACAGATACGCAGTATTTT.

The V call is TRBV5-5, the J call TRBJ1-2, with TRBD1 as a possible D gene (6 bases). Germline V gene sequence: CDR1 SGHKS, CDR2 YYEKEE (reference sequence). The CDR3 runs to 14 residues. V was cut by 1 base and J by 7 bases, with 14 bases left in between. CDR3 residues: CASSLTGRFGGYTF. CDR3 nucleotides: TGTGCCAGCAGCTTGACAGGGAGGTTCGGTGGCTACACCTTC.

CDR3 sequence (DNA): TGTGCCAGCAGCCAAAGTCTGGACTTTGAGCAGTTCTTC. It is translated as CASSQSLDFEQFF. This rearrangement joins TRBV3-1 to TRBJ2-1; D possibly corresponds to TRBD2 (5 bases). The V end was cut by 2 bases, the J end by 9 bases, with 11 bases between. The CDR3 has 13 residues. Germline assignment: CDR1 LGHDT and CDR2 YNNKEL (reference sequence).

This clonotype has more than one count but fewer than ten. The J gene is TRBJ2-7, the V gene TRBV25-1; possibly TRBD1 for D (5 bases). The CDR3 runs 13 residues. The ends were cut back, 5 bases at V and 0 bases at J, with 8 bases in the middle. Germline CDR1 is MGHDK and CDR2 is SYGVNS. The CDR3 sequence is CASSPDISYEQYF. The CDR3 nucleotides are TGTGCCAGCAGTCCGGACATCTCCTACGAGCAGTACTTC.

The chain recombines TRBV7-2 with TRBJ1-2, with 10 bases matching TRBD1. Trimming at V came to 2 bases and at J to 0 bases, leaving 15 bases not matched to a gene. Germline V lookup: CDR1 SGHTA, CDR2 FQGNSA. The length of the CDR3 is 20 residues. As DNA, the CDR3 is TGTGCCAGCAGCTTAAGGGGGACAGGGGCCGGGTTTGAATCTAACTATGGCTACACCTTC. Translated, it gives CASSLRGTGAGFESNYGYTF.

The V call is TRBV11-2, the J call TRBJ2-1, with 10 bases fitting TRBD2. CDR3 length: 14 amino acids. V lost 4 bases to trimming and J lost 9 bases; unmatched junction nucleotides: 6. Germline V gene sequence: CDR1 SGHAT, CDR2 FQNNGV. The CDR3 nucleotides are TGTGCCAGCAGCTGGTCAGCGGGAGGGTCTGAGCAGTTCTTC. It encodes CASSWSAGGSEQFF.

This clonotype has only a few counts. The chain has TRBV4-3 and TRBJ2-7; 7 bases match TRBD2. This CDR3 contains 21 residues. Germline assignment: CDR1 LGHNA and CDR2 YSLEER. With V trimmed by 0 bases and J by 1 base, 21 bases remained unmatched. For the CDR3, the DNA is TGCGCCAGCAGCCAAGATGGGGCGGGAGCATTTTCGTCCCCGCGGTCCTACGAGCAGTACTTC. This codes for CASSQDGAGAFSSPRSYEQYF.

This clonotype was counted only a few times. CDR3: CSVEDRTAVSYEQYF. As DNA, the CDR3 is TGCAGCGTTGAAGATCGGACAGCCGTCTCCTACGAGCAGTACTTC. V is TRBV29-1 and J is TRBJ2-7; possible D gene TRBD1, 6 bases. The CDR3 covers 15 residues. The V end was cut by 0 bases, the J end by 0 bases, with 12 bases between. Per the germline V gene, CDR1 is SQVTM and CDR2 is ANQGSEA.

This chain joins TRBV5-6 and TRBJ1-1; D is unresolved. V lost 4 bases and J lost 5, with 15 bases in between. The CDR3 covers 14 residues. Germline CDR1 SGHDT, CDR2 YYEEEE. CDR3 amino acids: CASSLNSGRTEAFF. The CDR3 coding sequence is TGTGCCAGCAGCCTGAACTCCGGGCGGACTGAAGCTTTCTTT.

The chain recombines TRBV10-3 with TRBJ1-2, with D possibly being TRBD1 (5 bases). Looked up from germline, CDR1 is ENHRY and CDR2 is SYGVKD. V was trimmed by 2 bases and J by 8 bases, leaving 12 bases between them. This CDR3 has 13 residues. DNA of the CDR3: TGTGCCATCAGTGAGGACCGCGGGGGGGGCTACACCTTC. Encoded protein: CAISEDRGGGYTF.

The V and J genes are TRBV3-1 and TRBJ1-1; the D is unclear. This CDR3 has 16 residues. CDR1 LGHDT and CDR2 YNNKEL come from the germline V gene (reference sequence). V was trimmed by 1 base and J by 1 base, leaving 13 bases between them. The CDR3 region has the DNA TGTGCCAGCAGCCAAGCCCCGGCGTTGCGGAACACTGAAGCTTTCTTT. It yields the protein CASSQAPALRNTEAFF.

The chain combines TRBV5-6 with TRBJ1-6, with no clear D. The CDR3 extends over 15 amino acids. Germline CDR1 and CDR2: SGHDT and YYEEEE. Trimming cost V 4 bases and J 2 bases, with 10 bases left between them. For the CDR3, the DNA is TGTGCCAGCAGCAACCCAGTCCCCTATAATTCACCCCTCCACTTT. Protein: CASSNPVPYNSPLHF.

This clonotype was observed a few times. This chain joins TRBV6-5 and TRBJ2-5, with unresolved D. Trimming removed 0 bases from V and 0 bases from J, with 11 bases in between. The germline V gene encodes CDR1 MNHEY and CDR2 SVGAGI. The CDR3 contains 16 residues. CDR3 in DNA: TGTGCCAGCAGTTACTCTCGGTCCACTTACCAAGAGACCCAGTACTTC. Protein product: CASSYSRSTYQETQYF.

There are a few counts of this clonotype. The chain recombines TRBV2 with TRBJ1-5; D is possibly TRBD1 (6 bases). V lost 7 bases to trimming and J lost 7 bases, with 17 bases between them. The CDR3 runs to 14 residues. Germline V gene lookup returns CDR1 SNHLY and CDR2 FYNNEI. The CDR3 nucleotides are TGTGCCAGCAAGTCAGGGGTTGTAGAGCAGCCCCAGCATTTT. Translating it yields CASKSGVVEQPQHF. The whole variable domain, filled in from reference TRBV2 and TRBJ1-5, reads EPEVTQTPSHQVTQMGQEVILRCVPISNHLYFYWYRQILGQKVEFLVSFYNNEISEKSEIFDDQFSVERPDGSNFTLKIRSTKLEDSAMYFCASKSGVVEQPQHFGDGTRLSIL.

V and J are TRBV20-1 and TRBJ2-1, with D perhaps matching TRBD2 (5 bases). V was clipped by 2 bases and J by 7 bases, with 15 bases between them. The length of the CDR3 is 14 residues. The V gene's germline CDR1 is DFQATT and CDR2 SNEGSKA (reference sequence). The CDR3 DNA follows: TGCAGTGCTAGAAGCCACCTAGCTCTAAATGAGCAGTTCTTC. This sequence encodes CSARSHLALNEQFF.

The chain links TRBV18 to TRBJ2-7; TRBD1 matches at 7 bases. Germline CDR1 is KGHSH and CDR2 is LQKENI. Germline trimming cut 2 bases from V and 7 bases from J; bases unmatched to any gene: 8. The CDR3 runs 14 residues. CDR3 residues: CASSPVGRGSEQYF. The CDR3 DNA reads as TGTGCCAGCTCACCAGTTGGCAGGGGGAGTGAGCAGTACTTC.

This clonotype was recorded at least ten times. The chain links TRBV10-3 to TRBJ2-5; 8 bases match TRBD1. V trimming: 6 bases; J trimming: 4 bases; junction bases outside the gene matches: 7. CDR1 and CDR2 from the germline V gene are ENHRY and SYGVKD. The CDR3 sequence is 14 residues long. CDR3 nucleotide sequence: TGTGCCATCAGCGCTCAGGGGGCGGGAGAGACCCAGTACTTC. Protein sequence: CAISAQGAGETQYF.